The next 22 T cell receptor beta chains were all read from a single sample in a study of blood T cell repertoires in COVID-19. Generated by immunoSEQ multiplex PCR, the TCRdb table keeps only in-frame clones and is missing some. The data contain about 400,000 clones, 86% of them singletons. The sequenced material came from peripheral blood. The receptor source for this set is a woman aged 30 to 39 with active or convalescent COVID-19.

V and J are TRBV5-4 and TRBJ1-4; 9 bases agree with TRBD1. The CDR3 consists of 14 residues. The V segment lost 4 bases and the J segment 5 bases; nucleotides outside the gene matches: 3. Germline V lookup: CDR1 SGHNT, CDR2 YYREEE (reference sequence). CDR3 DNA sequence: TGTGCCAGCAGCACCGGACAGGGGAATGAAAAACTGTTTTTT. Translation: CASSTGQGNEKLFF.

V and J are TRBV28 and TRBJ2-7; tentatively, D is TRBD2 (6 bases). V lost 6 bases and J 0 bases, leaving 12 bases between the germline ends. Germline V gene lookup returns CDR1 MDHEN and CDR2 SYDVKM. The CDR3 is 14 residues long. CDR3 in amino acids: CASRPHGSSYEQYF. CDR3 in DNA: TGTGCCAGCAGGCCGCACGGGAGCTCCTACGAGCAGTACTTC.

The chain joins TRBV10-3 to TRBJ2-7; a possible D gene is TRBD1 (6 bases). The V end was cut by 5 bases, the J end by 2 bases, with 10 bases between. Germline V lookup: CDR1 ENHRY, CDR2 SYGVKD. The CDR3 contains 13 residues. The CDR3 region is CAISQQGAYEQYF. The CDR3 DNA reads TGTGCCATCAGTCAACAGGGAGCCTACGAGCAGTACTTC.

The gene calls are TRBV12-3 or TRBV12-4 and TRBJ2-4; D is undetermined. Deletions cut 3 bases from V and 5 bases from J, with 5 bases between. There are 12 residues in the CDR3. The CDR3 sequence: CASSLLENIQYF. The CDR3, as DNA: TGTGCCAGCAGTTTGTTAGAAAACATTCAGTACTTC.

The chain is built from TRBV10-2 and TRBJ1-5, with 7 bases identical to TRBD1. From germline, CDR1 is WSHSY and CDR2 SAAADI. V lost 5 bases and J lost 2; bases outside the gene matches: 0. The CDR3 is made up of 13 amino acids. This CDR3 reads CASSTGGNQPQHF. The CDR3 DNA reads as TGCGCCAGCAGTACAGGGGGCAATCAGCCCCAGCATTTT.

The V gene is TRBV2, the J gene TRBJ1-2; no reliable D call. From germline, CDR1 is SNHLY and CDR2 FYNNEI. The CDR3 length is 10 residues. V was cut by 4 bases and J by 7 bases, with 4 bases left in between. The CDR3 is CASSVAGYTF. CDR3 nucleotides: TGTGCCAGCAGTGTGGCTGGCTACACCTTC. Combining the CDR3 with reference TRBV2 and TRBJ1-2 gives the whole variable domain EPEVTQTPSHQVTQMGQEVILRCVPISNHLYFYWYRQILGQKVEFLVSFYNNEISEKSEIFDDQFSVERPDGSNFTLKIRSTKLEDSAMYFCASSVAGYTFGSGTRLTVV.

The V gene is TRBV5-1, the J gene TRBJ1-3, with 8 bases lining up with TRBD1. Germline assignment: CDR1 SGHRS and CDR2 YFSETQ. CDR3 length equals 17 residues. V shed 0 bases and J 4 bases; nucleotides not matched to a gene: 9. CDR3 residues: CASSLGAAGGTGNTIYF. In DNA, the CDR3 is TGCGCCAGCAGCTTGGGTGCGGCAGGGGGCACGGGAAACACCATATATTTT. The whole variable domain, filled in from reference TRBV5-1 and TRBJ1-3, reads KAGVTQTPRYLIKTRGQQVTLSCSPISGHRSVSWYQQTPGQGLQFLFEYFSETQRNKGNFPGRFSGRQFSNSRSEMNVSTLELGDSALYLCASSLGAAGGTGNTIYFGEGSWLTVV.

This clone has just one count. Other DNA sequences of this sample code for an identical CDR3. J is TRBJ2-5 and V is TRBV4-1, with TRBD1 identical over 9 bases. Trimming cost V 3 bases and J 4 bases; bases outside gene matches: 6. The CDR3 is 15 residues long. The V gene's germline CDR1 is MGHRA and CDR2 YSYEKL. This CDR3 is CASSHPGQGGETQYF. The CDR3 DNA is TGCGCCAGCAGCCATCCGGGACAGGGCGGAGAGACCCAGTACTTC.

DNA of the CDR3: TGCGCCAGCAGTGGACAAACCGGGGAGCTGTTTTTT. Translation: CASSGQTGELFF. The gene calls are TRBV10-2 and TRBJ2-2; no clear D gene. Trimming took off 4 bases at V and 5 bases at J, with 5 bases between the two ends. Germline values: CDR1 WSHSY, CDR2 SAAADI. The CDR3 totals 12 residues.

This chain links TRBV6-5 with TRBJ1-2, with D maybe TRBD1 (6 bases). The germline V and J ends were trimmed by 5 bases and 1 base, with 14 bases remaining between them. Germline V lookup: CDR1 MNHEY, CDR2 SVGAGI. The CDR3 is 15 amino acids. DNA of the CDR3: TGTGCCAGCAGTCCGATTGGGGGCTTTAACTATGGCTACACCTTC. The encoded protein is CASSPIGGFNYGYTF.

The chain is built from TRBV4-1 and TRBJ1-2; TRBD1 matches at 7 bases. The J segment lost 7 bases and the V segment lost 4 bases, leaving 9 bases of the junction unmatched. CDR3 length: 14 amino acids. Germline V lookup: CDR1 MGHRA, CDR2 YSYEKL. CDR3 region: CASSRDRAAGGYTF. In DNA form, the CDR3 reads TGCGCCAGCAGCCGAGACAGGGCGGCAGGTGGCTACACCTTC.

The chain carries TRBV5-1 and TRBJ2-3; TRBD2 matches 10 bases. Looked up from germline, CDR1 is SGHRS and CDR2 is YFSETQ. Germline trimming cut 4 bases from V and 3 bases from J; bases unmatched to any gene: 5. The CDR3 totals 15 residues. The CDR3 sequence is CASSPSGSWTDTQYF. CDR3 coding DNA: TGCGCCAGCAGCCCTAGCGGGAGTTGGACAGATACGCAGTATTTT.

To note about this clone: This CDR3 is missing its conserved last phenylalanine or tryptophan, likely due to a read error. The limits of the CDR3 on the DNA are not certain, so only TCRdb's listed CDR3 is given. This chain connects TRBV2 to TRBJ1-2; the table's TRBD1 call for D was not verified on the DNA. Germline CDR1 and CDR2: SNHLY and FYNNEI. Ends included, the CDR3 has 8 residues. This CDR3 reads CASKGSWA.

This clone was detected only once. CDR3 sequence: CASSPLSRTQETQYF. CDR3 coding DNA: TGTGCCAGCAGTCCCTTATCTCGGACTCAAGAGACCCAGTACTTC. This sequence joins TRBV6-2 or TRBV6-3 and TRBJ2-5; D possibly corresponds to TRBD2 (5 bases). The CDR3 runs to 15 residues. The V and J ends lost 5 bases and 2 bases respectively, with 15 bases between them. CDR1 MNHEY and CDR2 SVGEGT come from the germline V gene.

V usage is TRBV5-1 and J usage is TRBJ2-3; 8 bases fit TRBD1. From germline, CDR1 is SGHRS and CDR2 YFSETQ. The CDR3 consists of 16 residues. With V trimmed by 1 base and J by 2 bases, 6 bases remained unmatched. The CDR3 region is CASSLSSDRVTDTQYF. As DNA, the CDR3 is TGCGCCAGCAGCTTGTCATCGGACAGGGTCACAGATACGCAGTATTTT.

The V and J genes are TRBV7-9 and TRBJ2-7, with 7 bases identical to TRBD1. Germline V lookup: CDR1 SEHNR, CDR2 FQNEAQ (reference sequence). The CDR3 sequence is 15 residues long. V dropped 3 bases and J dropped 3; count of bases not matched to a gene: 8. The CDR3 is CASSFGQGEFYEQYF. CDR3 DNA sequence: TGTGCCAGCAGCTTTGGGCAGGGGGAATTCTACGAGCAGTACTTC.

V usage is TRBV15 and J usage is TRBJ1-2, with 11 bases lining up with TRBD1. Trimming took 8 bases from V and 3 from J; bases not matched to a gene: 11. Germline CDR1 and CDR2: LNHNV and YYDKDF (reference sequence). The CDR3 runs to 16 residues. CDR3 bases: TGTGCCACCCTAGGGACAGGGGGTGTATTCGACTATGGCTACACCTTC. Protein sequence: CATLGTGGVFDYGYTF.

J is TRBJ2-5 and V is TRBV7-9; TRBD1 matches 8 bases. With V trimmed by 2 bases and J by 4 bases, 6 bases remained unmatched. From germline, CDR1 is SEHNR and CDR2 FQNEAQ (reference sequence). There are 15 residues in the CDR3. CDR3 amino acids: CASSLHGQGRETQYF. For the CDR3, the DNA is TGTGCCAGCAGCTTACATGGACAGGGCAGAGAGACCCAGTACTTC.

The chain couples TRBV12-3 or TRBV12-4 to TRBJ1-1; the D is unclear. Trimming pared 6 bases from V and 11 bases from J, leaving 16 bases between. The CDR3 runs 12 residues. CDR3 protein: CASSPVLATAFF. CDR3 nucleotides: TGTGCCAGCAGCCCGGTTTTAGCAACGGCTTTCTTT.

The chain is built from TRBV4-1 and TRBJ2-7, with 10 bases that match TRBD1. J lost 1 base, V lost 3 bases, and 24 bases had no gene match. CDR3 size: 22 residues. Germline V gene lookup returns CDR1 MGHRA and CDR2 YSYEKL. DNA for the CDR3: TGCGCCAGCAGCCAGACGTCCGCCAGCCACCCTGACCGGGACAGGGGTTCCTACGAGCAGTACTTC. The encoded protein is CASSQTSASHPDRDRGSYEQYF.

The CDR3 coding sequence is TGTGCCAGTAGTATTGGCTTGAGGGTAGGTACTGAAGCTTTCTTT. Amino acid sequence: CASSIGLRVGTEAFF. This chain joins TRBV19 and TRBJ1-1; D remains unclear. The germline V and J ends were trimmed by 3 bases and 5 bases, with 16 bases remaining between them. The CDR3 length is 15 residues. Germline values: CDR1 LNHDA, CDR2 SQIVND (reference sequence).

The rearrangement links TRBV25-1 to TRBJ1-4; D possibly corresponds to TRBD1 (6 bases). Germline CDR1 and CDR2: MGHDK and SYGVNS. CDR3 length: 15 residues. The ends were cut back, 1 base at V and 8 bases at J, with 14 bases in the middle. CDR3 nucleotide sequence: TGTGCCAGCAGTGAATCTAGACAGGTCGGCGAAAAACTGTTTTTT. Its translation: CASSESRQVGEKLFF. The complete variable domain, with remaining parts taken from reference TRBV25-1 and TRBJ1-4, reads EADIYQTPRYLVIGTGKKITLECSQTMGHDKMYWYQQDPGMELHLIHYSYGVNSTEKGDLSSESTVSRIRTEHFPLTLESARPSHTSQYLCASSESRQVGEKLFFGSGTQLSVL.